This TCR beta chain was obtained from a study of shared clonotypes between healthy human individuals. This clone was picked up one time. It differs at one base from a far larger clone, so likely a read error. Within the sample, other DNA sequences also encode this same CDR3. V was clipped by 5 bases and J by 6 bases, with 11 bases between them. The CDR3 is 13 residues long. CDR1 and CDR2 from the germline V gene are SGHTA and FQGNSA. This was a deep-level run. Repertoires were generated with immunoSEQ multiplex PCR, while TCRdb's copy carries only in-frame clones and drops some. The sample records about 460,000 clones, about 74% being singletons.

The origin of this receptor is a woman aged 40 to 50 in good health. Some clones in this sample may be carry-over from other donors' samples. The sequenced sample was PBMCs. The J gene is TRBJ1-5, the V gene TRBV7-2; D may be TRBD1 (5 bases). Here the CDR3 DNA reads TGTGCCAGCAGCATAAGGGGTGGTCAGCCCCAGCATTTT. Amino acid sequence: CASSIRGGQPQHF.